The next 21 T cell receptor beta chains were all read from a single sample in a study of blood T cells in healthy people across ages. Using a J-beta primer mix together with a sample-barcoded 5' primer, a second PCR was run for about 6 to 11 cycles. One entry per CDR3 protein results from TCRdb running MiXCR on the 5' RACE reads. The sample holds about 970,000 distinct CDR3 sequences, 51% seen once. Sequenced material: blood. The origin of the receptors is a woman in her fifties or sixties in good health.

The CDR3 nucleotides read TGCAGCGTCAGGACAACGGATCGTTCACCCCTCCACTTT. This gives the protein CSVRTTDRSPLHF. The genes are TRBV29-1 and TRBJ1-6; tentative D call: TRBD1 (5 bases). The V end was cut by 6 bases, the J end by 9 bases, with 15 bases between. CDR3 size: 13 residues. The germline V gene encodes CDR1 SQVTM and CDR2 ANQGSEA.

This clonotype was seen only a few times. The genes are TRBV7-2 and TRBJ2-6; TRBD1 agrees at 10 bases. The CDR3 covers 18 residues. The trim removed 5 bases at V and 1 base at J, leaving 8 bases unmatched. Germline V gene sequence: CDR1 SGHTA, CDR2 FQGNSA. The CDR3 nucleotides are TGTGCCAGCAGCGCTCGACAGGGGGCTTTTTCTGGGGCCAACGTCCTGACTTTC. Its translation is CASSARQGAFSGANVLTF.

This clonotype was detected only once. The chain combines TRBV20-1 with TRBJ2-1, with 7 positions matching TRBD2. Trimming removed 5 bases from V and 8 bases from J; junction bases left unmatched: 15. This CDR3 is 15 amino acids long. CDR1 is DFQATT, CDR2 SNEGSKA, per germline (reference sequence). DNA of the CDR3: TGCAGTGCTCCACGAGCGGGGCTACAAAAATATGAGCAGTTCTTC. Translated, it gives CSAPRAGLQKYEQFF.

This clonotype has just a few counts. The CDR3 DNA follows: TGTGCCAGCAGCTATGGCCAGCAAATCTACGAGCAGTACTTC. Translation: CASSYGQQIYEQYF. The genes are TRBV7-2 and TRBJ2-7; D is undetermined. Germline values: CDR1 SGHTA, CDR2 FQGNSA. Trimming left V 4 bases short and J 3 bases short, with 13 bases between. CDR3 size: 14 residues.

The V and J genes are TRBV20-1 and TRBJ1-1; 7 bases align to TRBD1. Germline CDR1 is DFQATT and CDR2 is SNEGSKA (reference sequence). V trimming: 6 bases; J trimming: 7 bases; junction bases outside the gene matches: 11. This CDR3 is 13 amino acids long. CDR3 protein: CSARGGTAYEAFF. The CDR3 nucleotides read TGCAGTGCGCGCGGGGGGACAGCCTATGAAGCTTTCTTT.

Worth noting for this clonotype: This may arise from a read error, as a much more abundant clone is one base away. The rearrangement joins TRBV4-3 to TRBJ2-5; D is unresolved. The germline V gene encodes CDR1 LGHNA and CDR2 YSLEER. The CDR3 runs 13 residues. Trimming took 0 bases from V and 11 from J, leaving 13 bases between them. The CDR3, as DNA: TGCGCCAGCAGCCAAGATCTTCTTTACGGGCAGTACTTC. Residues: CASSQDLLYGQYF.

This clonotype was seen only a few times. The chain joins TRBV29-1 to TRBJ2-5; 10 bases align to TRBD1. CDR1 SQVTM and CDR2 ANQGSEA come from the germline V gene. V was clipped by 7 bases and J by 9 bases; unmatched bases: 8. The CDR3 extends over 12 amino acids. The CDR3 bases are TGCAGCGGATCCGGGACAGGGGCCGCCCAGTACTTC. Amino acid sequence: CSGSGTGAAQYF.

This clonotype was picked up a small number of times. The V call is TRBV6-2 or TRBV6-3, the J call TRBJ2-3; 11 nucleotides align to TRBD2. J gave up 5 bases and V 2 bases, and 6 bases lay outside the gene matches. This CDR3 spans 16 amino acids. Germline V gene data show CDR1 as MNHEY and CDR2 as SVGEGT. CDR3 sequence: CASSYPTSGRGDTQYF. The CDR3 nucleotides read TGTGCCAGCAGTTACCCCACTAGCGGGAGAGGAGATACGCAGTATTTT.

The genes are TRBV27 and TRBJ2-6; the D gene is possibly TRBD2 (5 bases). Germline V gene data show CDR1 as MNHEY and CDR2 as SMNVEV (reference sequence). Trimming pared 2 bases from V and 0 bases from J, leaving 14 bases between. There are 18 residues in the CDR3. The CDR3 sequence: CASSLDGGPFSGANVLTF. The CDR3, as DNA: TGTGCCAGCAGTTTAGATGGAGGCCCGTTCTCTGGGGCCAACGTCCTGACTTTC.

This clonotype has just a few counts. The chain uses TRBV24-1 and TRBJ2-1; 8 nucleotides align to TRBD1. V lost 3 bases, J lost 3 bases, and 3 bases stayed unmatched. The CDR3 totals 15 residues. Looked up from germline, CDR1 is KGHDR and CDR2 is SFDVKD. CDR3 nucleotide sequence: TGTGCCACCAGTGATGAAACAGGGGGCTACAATGAGCAGTTCTTC. This sequence encodes CATSDETGGYNEQFF.

V and J are TRBV6-2 or TRBV6-3 and TRBJ2-5; 12 nucleotides agree with TRBD1. The CDR3 runs 15 residues. V lost 4 bases and J lost 5; bases outside the gene matches: 5. CDR1 and CDR2 (germline): MNHEY, SVGEGT. For the CDR3, the DNA is TGTGCCAGCAGTTTTCCGGGACAGGGGGCGGAGACCCAGTACTTC. It translates to CASSFPGQGAETQYF.

This clonotype was counted a few times. The chain has TRBV7-3 and TRBJ2-1, with D possibly being TRBD2 (6 bases). V lost 5 bases and J lost 3, with 14 bases in between. The CDR3 extends over 15 amino acids. Germline V gene lookup returns CDR1 SGHTA and CDR2 FQGTGA. The CDR3 here is CASSPHLEGYNEQFF. As DNA, the CDR3 is TGTGCCAGCAGCCCCCACTTGGAGGGCTACAATGAGCAGTTCTTC.

The genes are TRBV5-4 and TRBJ2-1; TRBD1 matches 9 bases. Germline CDR1 reads SGHNT; CDR2 reads YYREEE (reference sequence). The V gene end was trimmed by 3 bases and the J gene end by 8 bases; junction bases not matched to a gene: 9. The CDR3 extends over 15 amino acids. The CDR3 nucleotides read TGTGCCAGCAGCTCACAGGGGACAGGGATCCATGAGCAGTTCTTC. It is translated as CASSSQGTGIHEQFF.

The chain carries TRBV12-3 or TRBV12-4 and TRBJ1-2; D remains ambiguous. The CDR3 loop spans 16 amino acids. V was trimmed by 4 bases and J by 0 bases, leaving 15 bases between them. The CDR3 protein is CASSSIISGANYGYTF. CDR3 sequence (DNA): TGTGCCAGCAGTTCTATCATCTCTGGAGCTAACTATGGCTACACCTTC.

There are a few counts of this clonotype. This chain joins TRBV5-6 and TRBJ1-2; D uncertain. Trimming removed 4 bases at V and 8 bases at J, with 18 bases between. The CDR3 has 14 residues. Germline loops: CDR1 SGHDT, CDR2 YYEEEE. The CDR3 region has the DNA TGTGCCAGCAGCATAAGTGACGGCCCTGGGGGCTACACCTTC. It translates to CASSISDGPGGYTF.

The DNA of the CDR3 is TGCGCCAGCAGCCATACACGGGAGAGTGGGCTAACCCAAGAGACCCAGTACTTC. It codes for CASSHTRESGLTQETQYF. This chain connects TRBV4-1 to TRBJ2-5, with D maybe TRBD2 (6 bases). This CDR3 has 18 residues. Trimming pared 3 bases from V and 1 base from J, leaving 21 bases between. CDR1 and CDR2 from the germline V gene are MGHRA and YSYEKL.

The V and J genes are TRBV12-3 or TRBV12-4 and TRBJ2-5; D remains unclear. V was shortened by 7 bases and J by 5 bases, with 14 bases between the two germline ends. This CDR3 has 13 amino acids. The CDR3 sequence is CASMFFAAETQYF. CDR3 DNA sequence: TGTGCCAGCATGTTCTTTGCCGCGGAGACCCAGTACTTC.

This clonotype appeared a few times. The J gene is TRBJ2-4, the V gene TRBV5-1; 10 nucleotides line up with TRBD2. The last part of the DNA fits TRBJ2-7 better; the J call may be wrong. Germline V gene sequence: CDR1 SGHRS, CDR2 YFSETQ. The CDR3 spans 16 residues. The CDR3 here is CASSPTLLAGESEQYF. The CDR3 nucleotides read TGCGCCAGCAGCCCGACCCTTCTAGCGGGAGAATCCGAGCAGTACTTC.

The chain links TRBV2 to TRBJ2-3; a possible D gene is TRBD1 (6 bases). Trimming stripped 4 bases from V and 0 bases from J, with 23 bases between. The CDR3 runs to 19 residues. CDR1 and CDR2 from the germline V gene are SNHLY and FYNNEI. The CDR3 DNA is TGTGCCAGCAGTGGCCCCGGGACAAAGAGGGGACCTAGCACAGATACGCAGTATTTT. This gives the protein CASSGPGTKRGPSTDTQYF.

This clonotype was observed once. CDR3 nucleotides: TGCAGCGTTACCCAGGGGGCCCGGACCGGGGAGCTGTTTTTT. Its translation: CSVTQGARTGELFF. The gene calls are TRBV29-1 and TRBJ2-2; TRBD1 agrees at 8 bases. CDR1 and CDR2 from the germline V gene are SQVTM and ANQGSEA. This CDR3 has 14 amino acids. Germline trimming cut 5 bases from V and 5 bases from J; bases unmatched to any gene: 7.

This rearrangement joins TRBV2 to TRBJ2-1; unclear D gene. Trimming took off 6 bases at V and 9 bases at J, with 9 bases between the two ends. The CDR3 sequence is 11 residues long. Germline V CDR1 and CDR2: SNHLY, FYNNEI. CDR3 region: CASSNGGEQFF. CDR3 bases: TGTGCCAGCAGCAACGGCGGTGAGCAGTTCTTC.